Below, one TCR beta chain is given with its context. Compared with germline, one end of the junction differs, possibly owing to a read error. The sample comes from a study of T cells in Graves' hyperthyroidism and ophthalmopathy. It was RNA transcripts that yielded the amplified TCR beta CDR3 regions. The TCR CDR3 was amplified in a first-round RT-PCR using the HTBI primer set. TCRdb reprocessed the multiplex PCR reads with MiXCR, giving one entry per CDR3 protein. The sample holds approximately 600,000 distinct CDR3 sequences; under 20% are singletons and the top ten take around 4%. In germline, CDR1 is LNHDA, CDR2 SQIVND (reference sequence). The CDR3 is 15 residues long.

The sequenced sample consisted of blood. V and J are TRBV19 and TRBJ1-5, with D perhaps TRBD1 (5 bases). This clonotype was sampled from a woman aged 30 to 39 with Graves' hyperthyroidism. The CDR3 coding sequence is TGTGTCAGTAGTATAAGATTTGGAGGGGTTCAGCCCCAGCATTTT. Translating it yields CVSSIRFGGVQPQHF.